Presented here are 4 T cell receptor beta chains from one specimen sequenced in a study of CD8+CD57+ T cells in acquired aplastic anemia. TCR beta VDJ and CDR3 profiles were obtained from a genomic DNA template. TCRdb reprocessed the reads with MiXCR, giving one entry per CDR3 protein. Of around 180,000 distinct CDR3 sequences in the sample, 48% were seen once. CD8+CD57+ cell expansion, shown by flow cytometry, had occurred in the patients selected for sequencing. Sample: sorted CD4+, CD8+, or CD8+CD57+ T cells (not recorded which) from PBMCs. These receptors all stem from a human donor with aplastic anemia.

The table lists this clonotype with many counts. This sequence joins TRBV6-4 and TRBJ2-5; 10 positions match TRBD2. The V gene's germline CDR1 is MRHNA and CDR2 SNTAGT. J gave up 0 bases and V 3 bases, and 10 bases lay outside the gene matches. This CDR3 has 18 residues. The CDR3 here is CASSDWRPGLADQETQYF. CDR3 DNA: TGTGCCAGCAGTGATTGGAGGCCCGGACTAGCGGACCAAGAGACCCAGTACTTC.

The chain recombines TRBV11-2 with TRBJ2-3; TRBD2 agrees at 14 bases. J lost 3 bases, V lost 2 bases, and 1 base had no gene match. The CDR3 runs to 16 residues. Germline V CDR1 and CDR2: SGHAT, FQNNGV. The CDR3 DNA follows: TGTGCCAGCAGCTTAAGGACTAGCGGGAGGACAGATACGCAGTATTTT. Residues: CASSLRTSGRTDTQYF.

This clonotype was counted at least ten times. The V gene is TRBV2, the J gene TRBJ1-4; 10 nucleotides agree with TRBD1. Losses at the gene ends were 4 bases for V and 10 bases for J; bases not matched to a gene: 6. From germline, CDR1 is SNHLY and CDR2 FYNNEI. The CDR3 sequence is 14 residues long. The CDR3 DNA reads TGTGCCAGCAGTGGGGGGACAGGGGTGGGAAAACTGTTTTTT. Its translation is CASSGGTGVGKLFF.

This rearrangement joins TRBV6-1 to TRBJ1-1; TRBD1 agrees at 7 bases. The CDR3 runs to 16 residues. J gave up 7 bases and V 6 bases, and 17 bases lay outside the gene matches. Germline V gives CDR1 MNHNS, CDR2 SASEGT. The CDR3 DNA reads TGTGCCAGCAGGACACGACAGGGAACGGCCAATCGTGAAGCTTTCTTT. Residues: CASRTRQGTANREAFF.